The T cell receptor (beta chain) under discussion was sequenced for a study of CD8+CD57+ T cells in acquired aplastic anemia. V was clipped by 3 bases and J by 2 bases; unmatched bases: 6. Germline V CDR1 and CDR2: SQVTM, ANQGSEA. The CDR3 is 15 residues long. For sequencing, patients were chosen who had shown expansion of CD8+CD57+ cells by flow cytometry. The patients all had a severe acquired aplastic anemia diagnosis. By the time of blood sampling, patients had still received no therapy. The use of genomic DNA as template underpinned the TCR beta VDJ and CDR3 profiling. TCRdb re-called the reads through MiXCR, storing one row per CDR3 protein. The sample lists 120,000 or so distinct CDR3 sequences, about 40% occurring once.

The chain recombines TRBV29-1 with TRBJ2-7; 11 nucleotides agree with TRBD1. This clonotype was sampled from a human donor with aplastic anemia. The sample consisted of sorted CD4+, CD8+, or CD8+CD57+ T cells (not recorded which) from PBMCs. Here the CDR3 DNA reads TGCAGCGTTGATGAGACGGGACAGGGGGCCTACGAGCAGTACTTC. Translating it yields CSVDETGQGAYEQYF.